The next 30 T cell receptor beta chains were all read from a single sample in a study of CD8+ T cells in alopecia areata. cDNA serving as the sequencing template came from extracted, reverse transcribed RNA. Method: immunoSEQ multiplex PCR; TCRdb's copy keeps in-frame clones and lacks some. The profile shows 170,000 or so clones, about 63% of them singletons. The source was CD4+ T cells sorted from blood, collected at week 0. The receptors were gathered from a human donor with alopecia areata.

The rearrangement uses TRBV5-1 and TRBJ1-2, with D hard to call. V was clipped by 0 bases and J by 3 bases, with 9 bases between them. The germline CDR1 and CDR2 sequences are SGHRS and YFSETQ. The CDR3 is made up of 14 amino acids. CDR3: CASSLAPGDYGYTF. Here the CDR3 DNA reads TGCGCCAGCAGCTTGGCCCCGGGCGACTATGGCTACACCTTC.

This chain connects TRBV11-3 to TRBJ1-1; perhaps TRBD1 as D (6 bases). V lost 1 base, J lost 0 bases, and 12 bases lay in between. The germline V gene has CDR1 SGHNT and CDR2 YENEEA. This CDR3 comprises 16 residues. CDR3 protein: CASSLGLQGMNTEAFF. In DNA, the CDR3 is TGTGCCAGCAGCTTAGGGCTACAGGGCATGAACACTGAAGCTTTCTTT.

This CDR3 is CASSTTGENSPLHF. CDR3 DNA: TGTGCCAGCAGCACGACAGGGGAAAATTCACCCCTCCACTTT. The chain has TRBV2 and TRBJ1-6; 8 bases are a match to TRBD1. Germline V gene data show CDR1 as SNHLY and CDR2 as FYNNEI. With 6 bases clipped from V and 7 bases from J, the junction kept 5 bases outside the gene matches. The CDR3 sequence is 14 residues long.

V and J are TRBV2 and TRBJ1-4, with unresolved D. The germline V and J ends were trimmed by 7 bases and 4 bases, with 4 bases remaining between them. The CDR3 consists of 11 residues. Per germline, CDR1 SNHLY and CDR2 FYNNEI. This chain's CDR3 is CASNVNEKLFF. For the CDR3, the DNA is TGTGCCAGCAATGTTAATGAAAAACTGTTTTTT.

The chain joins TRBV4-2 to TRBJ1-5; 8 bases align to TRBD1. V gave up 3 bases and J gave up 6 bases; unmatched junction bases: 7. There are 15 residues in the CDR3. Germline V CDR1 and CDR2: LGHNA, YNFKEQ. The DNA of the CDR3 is TGTGCCAGCAGCCAGGGTAACAGGGGGGGTCAGCCCCAGCATTTT. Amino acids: CASSQGNRGGQPQHF.

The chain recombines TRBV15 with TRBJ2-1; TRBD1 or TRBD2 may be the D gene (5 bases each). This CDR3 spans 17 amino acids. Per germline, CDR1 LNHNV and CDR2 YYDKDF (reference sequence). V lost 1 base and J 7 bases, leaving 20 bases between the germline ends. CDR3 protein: CATSRVPTRGRANEQFF. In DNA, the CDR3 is TGTGCCACCAGCAGAGTACCTACACGGGGCAGGGCGAATGAGCAGTTCTTC.

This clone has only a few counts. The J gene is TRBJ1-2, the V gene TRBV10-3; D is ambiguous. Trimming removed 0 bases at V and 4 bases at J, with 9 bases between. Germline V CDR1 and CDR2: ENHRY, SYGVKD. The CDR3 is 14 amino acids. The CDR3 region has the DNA TGTGCCATCAGTGAGTCGGGCGGACTCTATGGCTACACCTTC. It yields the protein CAISESGGLYGYTF.

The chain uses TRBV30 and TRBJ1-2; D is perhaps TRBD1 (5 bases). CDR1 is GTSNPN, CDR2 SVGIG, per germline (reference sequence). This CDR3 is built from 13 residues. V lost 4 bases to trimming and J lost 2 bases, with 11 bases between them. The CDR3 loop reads CAWKSGENYGYTF. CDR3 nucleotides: TGTGCCTGGAAGTCGGGGGAAAACTATGGCTACACCTTC.

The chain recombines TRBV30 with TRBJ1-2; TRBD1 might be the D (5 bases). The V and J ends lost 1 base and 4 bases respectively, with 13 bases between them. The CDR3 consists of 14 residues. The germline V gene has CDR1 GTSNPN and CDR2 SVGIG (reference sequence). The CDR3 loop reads CAWSDPGLSYGYTF. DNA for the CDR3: TGTGCCTGGAGTGATCCGGGACTGAGCTATGGCTACACCTTC. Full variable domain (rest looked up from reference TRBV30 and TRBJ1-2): SQTIHQWPATLVQPVGSPLSLECTVEGTSNPNLYWYRQAAGRGLQLLFYSVGIGQISSEVPQNLSASRPQDRQFILSSKKLLLSDSGFYLCAWSDPGLSYGYTFGSGTRLTVV.

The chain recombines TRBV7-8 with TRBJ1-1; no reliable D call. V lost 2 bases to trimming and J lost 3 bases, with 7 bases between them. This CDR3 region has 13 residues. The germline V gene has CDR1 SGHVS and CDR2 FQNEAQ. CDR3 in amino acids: CASSLSLDTEAFF. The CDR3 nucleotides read TGTGCCAGCAGCTTATCGTTGGACACTGAAGCTTTCTTT.

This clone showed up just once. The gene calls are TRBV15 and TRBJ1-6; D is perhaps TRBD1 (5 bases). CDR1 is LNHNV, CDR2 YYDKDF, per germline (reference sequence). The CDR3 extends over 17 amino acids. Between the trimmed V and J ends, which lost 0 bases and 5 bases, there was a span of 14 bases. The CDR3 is CATSRDPLTANNSPLHF. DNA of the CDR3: TGTGCCACCAGCAGAGACCCCCTGACAGCGAATAATTCACCCCTCCACTTT.

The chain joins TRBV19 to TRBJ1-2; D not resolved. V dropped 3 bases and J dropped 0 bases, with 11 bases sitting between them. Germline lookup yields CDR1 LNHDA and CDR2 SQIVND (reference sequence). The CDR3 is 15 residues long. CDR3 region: CASSIVRPANYGYTF. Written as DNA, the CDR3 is TGTGCCAGTAGTATCGTCCGGCCAGCTAACTATGGCTACACCTTC.

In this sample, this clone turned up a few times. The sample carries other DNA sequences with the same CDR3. The CDR3 DNA is TGTGCCTGGAGAAGACAGGGAAACACTGAAGCTTTCTTT. This encodes CAWRRQGNTEAFF. The chain links TRBV30 to TRBJ1-1; 7 nucleotides match TRBD1. Trimming at V came to 3 bases and at J to 2 bases, leaving 3 bases not matched to a gene. Germline loops: CDR1 GTSNPN, CDR2 SVGIG (reference sequence). The CDR3 is 13 residues long.

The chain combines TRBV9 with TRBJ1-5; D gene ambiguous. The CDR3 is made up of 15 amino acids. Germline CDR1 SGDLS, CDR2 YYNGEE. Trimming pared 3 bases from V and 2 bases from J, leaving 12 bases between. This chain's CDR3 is CASSGNGRGNQPQHF. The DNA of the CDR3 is TGTGCCAGCAGCGGGAACGGACGGGGCAATCAGCCCCAGCATTTT.

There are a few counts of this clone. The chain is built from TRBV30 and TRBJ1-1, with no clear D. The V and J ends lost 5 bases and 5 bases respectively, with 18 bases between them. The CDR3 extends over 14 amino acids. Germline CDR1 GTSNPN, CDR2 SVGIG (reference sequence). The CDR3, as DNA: TGTGCCTGGTCACTTCTAAGGGTAACAACTGAAGCTTTCTTT. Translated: CAWSLLRVTTEAFF.

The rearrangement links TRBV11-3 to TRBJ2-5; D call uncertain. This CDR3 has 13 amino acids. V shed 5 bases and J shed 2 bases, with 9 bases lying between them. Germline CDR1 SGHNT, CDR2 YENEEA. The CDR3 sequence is CASSQIQQETQYF. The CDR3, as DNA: TGTGCCAGCAGCCAAATCCAGCAAGAGACCCAGTACTTC.

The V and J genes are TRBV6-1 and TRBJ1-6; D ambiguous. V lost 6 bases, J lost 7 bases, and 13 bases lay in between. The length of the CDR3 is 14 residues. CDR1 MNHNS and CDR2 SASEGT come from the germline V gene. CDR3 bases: TGTGCCAGCAGCCACCCTTTGGGGAATTCACCCCTCCACTTT. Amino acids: CASSHPLGNSPLHF.

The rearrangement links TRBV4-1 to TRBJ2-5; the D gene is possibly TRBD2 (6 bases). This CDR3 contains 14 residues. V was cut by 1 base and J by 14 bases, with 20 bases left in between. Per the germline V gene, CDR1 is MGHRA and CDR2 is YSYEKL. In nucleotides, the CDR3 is TGCGCCAGCAGCCAAGGGGGGGTTCACCAGCCCGCCTACTTC. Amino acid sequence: CASSQGGVHQPAYF.

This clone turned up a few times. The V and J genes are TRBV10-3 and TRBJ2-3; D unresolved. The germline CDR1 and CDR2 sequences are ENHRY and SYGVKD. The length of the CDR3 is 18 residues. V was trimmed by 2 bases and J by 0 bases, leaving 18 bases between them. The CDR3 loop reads CAISEPPLFGRSTDTQYF. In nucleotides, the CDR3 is TGTGCCATCAGTGAGCCACCCTTGTTTGGGCGCAGCACAGATACGCAGTATTTT.

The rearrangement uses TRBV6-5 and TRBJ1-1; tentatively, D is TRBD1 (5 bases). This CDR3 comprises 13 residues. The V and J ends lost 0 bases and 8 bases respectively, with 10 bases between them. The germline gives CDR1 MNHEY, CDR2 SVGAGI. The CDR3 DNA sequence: TGTGCCAGCAGTTACTCGGGGACCCTGGAAGCTTTCTTT. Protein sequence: CASSYSGTLEAFF.

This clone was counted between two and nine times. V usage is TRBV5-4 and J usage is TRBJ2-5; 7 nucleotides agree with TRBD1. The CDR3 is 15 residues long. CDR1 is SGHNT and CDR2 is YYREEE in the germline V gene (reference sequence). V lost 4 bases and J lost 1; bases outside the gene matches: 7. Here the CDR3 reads CASSRRDSLQETQYF. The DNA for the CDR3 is TGTGCCAGCAGCCGCCGGGACAGCCTCCAAGAGACCCAGTACTTC.

The CDR3 DNA is TGCAGCGTTGCCGACCCGGCAGCCTACGAGCAGTACTTC. It is translated as CSVADPAAYEQYF. The chain joins TRBV29-1 to TRBJ2-7, with D unclear. Trimming took off 4 bases at V and 2 bases at J, with 12 bases between the two ends. Germline loops: CDR1 SQVTM, CDR2 ANQGSEA. The CDR3 has 13 amino acids.

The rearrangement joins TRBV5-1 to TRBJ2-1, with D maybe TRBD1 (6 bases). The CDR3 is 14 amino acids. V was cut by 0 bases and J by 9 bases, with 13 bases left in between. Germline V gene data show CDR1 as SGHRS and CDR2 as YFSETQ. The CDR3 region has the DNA TGCGCCAGCAGCTTGGCTATTGGACAGACTGAGCAGTTCTTC. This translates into CASSLAIGQTEQFF. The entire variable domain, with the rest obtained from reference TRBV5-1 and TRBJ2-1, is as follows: KAGVTQTPRYLIKTRGQQVTLSCSPISGHRSVSWYQQTPGQGLQFLFEYFSETQRNKGNFPGRFSGRQFSNSRSEMNVSTLELGDSALYLCASSLAIGQTEQFFGPGTRLTVL.

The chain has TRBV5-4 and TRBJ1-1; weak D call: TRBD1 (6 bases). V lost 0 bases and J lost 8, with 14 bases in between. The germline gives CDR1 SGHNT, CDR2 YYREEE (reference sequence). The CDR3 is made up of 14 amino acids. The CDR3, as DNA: TGTGCCAGCAGCTTGGCCTTCCAGGGGCCCGAAGCTTTCTTT. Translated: CASSLAFQGPEAFF.

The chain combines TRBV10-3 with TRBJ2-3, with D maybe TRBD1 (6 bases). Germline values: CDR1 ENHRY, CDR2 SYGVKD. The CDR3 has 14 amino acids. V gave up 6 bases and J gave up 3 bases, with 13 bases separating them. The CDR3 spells CAIRVQGSTDTQYF. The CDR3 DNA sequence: TGTGCCATCAGGGTACAGGGTTCTACAGATACGCAGTATTTT.

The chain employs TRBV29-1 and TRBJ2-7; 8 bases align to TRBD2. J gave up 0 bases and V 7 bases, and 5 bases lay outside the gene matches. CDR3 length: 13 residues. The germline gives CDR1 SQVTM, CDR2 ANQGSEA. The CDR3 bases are TGCAGCGCGAAGCGGGAGAGCTCCTACGAGCAGTACTTC. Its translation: CSAKRESSYEQYF.

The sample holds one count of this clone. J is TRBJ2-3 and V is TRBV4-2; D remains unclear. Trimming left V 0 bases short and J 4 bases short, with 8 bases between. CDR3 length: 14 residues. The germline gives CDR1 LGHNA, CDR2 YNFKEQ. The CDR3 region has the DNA TGTGCCAGCAGCCAAGATATGAGCCCAGATACGCAGTATTTT. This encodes CASSQDMSPDTQYF.

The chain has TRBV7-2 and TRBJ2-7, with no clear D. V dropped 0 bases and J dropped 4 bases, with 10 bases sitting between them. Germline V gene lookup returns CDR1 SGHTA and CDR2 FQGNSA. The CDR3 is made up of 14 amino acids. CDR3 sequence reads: CASSLASVGYEQYF. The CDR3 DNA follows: TGTGCCAGCAGCTTAGCATCAGTGGGGTACGAGCAGTACTTC.

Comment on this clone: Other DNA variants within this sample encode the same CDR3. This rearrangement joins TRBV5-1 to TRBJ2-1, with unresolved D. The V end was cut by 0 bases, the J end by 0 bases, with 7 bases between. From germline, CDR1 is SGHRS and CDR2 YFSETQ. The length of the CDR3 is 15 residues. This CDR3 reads CASSLDGSSYNEQFF. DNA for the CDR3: TGCGCCAGCAGCTTGGATGGTAGCTCCTACAATGAGCAGTTCTTC.

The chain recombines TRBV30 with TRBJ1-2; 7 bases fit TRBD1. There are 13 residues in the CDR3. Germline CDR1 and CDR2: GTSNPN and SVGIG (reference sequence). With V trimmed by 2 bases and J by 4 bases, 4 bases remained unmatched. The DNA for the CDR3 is TGTGCCTGGAGTCGGGACAGACTCTATGGCTACACCTTC. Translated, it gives CAWSRDRLYGYTF.